Shown below are 12 T cell receptor beta chains from a single sample sequenced in a study of shared clonotypes between healthy human individuals. Clones were sequenced by immunoSEQ multiplex PCR, and TCRdb holds only the in-frame ones, with some missing. The sample lists some 2.4 million clones; 93% were seen once. What was sequenced was naive CD4+ T cells from PBMCs. Subset specified: CD45RA+ positively selected. All receptors derive from a man younger than 35 in good health. Some clones in this sample may be carry-over from other donors' samples.

This sequence joins TRBV5-6 and TRBJ1-1, with no clear D. CDR3 length: 14 amino acids. The germline gives CDR1 SGHDT, CDR2 YYEEEE. Deletions cut 4 bases from V and 2 bases from J, with 12 bases between. CDR3 nucleotide sequence: TGTGCCAGCAGCCAGGACGGAGGCAACACTGAAGCTTTCTTT. Protein product: CASSQDGGNTEAFF.

Points on this clone: Other nucleotide sequences in the sample specify the same CDR3. This rearrangement joins TRBV6-1 to TRBJ2-5; no clear D gene. V was pared by 6 bases and J by 5 bases, with 10 bases between. Per germline, CDR1 MNHNS and CDR2 SASEGT. This CDR3 contains 12 residues. Here the CDR3 reads CASSGLGETQYF. CDR3 bases: TGTGCCAGCAGCGGCCTGGGGGAGACCCAGTACTTC.

The CDR3 DNA follows: TGTGCCAGCAGTGAGTTAGCGTACTACAATGAGCAGTTCTTC. It codes for CASSELAYYNEQFF. This chain connects TRBV2 to TRBJ2-1; possibly TRBD2 for D (5 bases). Trimming cost V 3 bases and J 3 bases, with 9 bases left between them. Germline assignment: CDR1 SNHLY and CDR2 FYNNEI. CDR3 length equals 14 residues.

This chain uses TRBV18 with TRBJ1-4; D uncertain. V was cut by 2 bases and J by 0 bases, with 13 bases left in between. Germline V gene data show CDR1 as KGHSH and CDR2 as LQKENI. CDR3 length: 17 amino acids. CDR3 DNA sequence: TGTGCCAGCTCACCATTACTTATACGTGCAACTAATGAAAAACTGTTTTTT. The encoded protein is CASSPLLIRATNEKLFF.

The sample holds one count of this clone. The genes are TRBV27 and TRBJ2-7; a possible D gene is TRBD1 (5 bases). Trimming cost V 5 bases and J 5 bases, with 10 bases left between them. In germline, CDR1 is MNHEY, CDR2 SMNVEV (reference sequence). The CDR3 loop spans 12 amino acids. CDR3 residues: CASSHQGHEQYF. The CDR3 DNA reads TGTGCCAGCAGTCACCAGGGCCACGAGCAGTACTTC.

The CDR3 spells CASSEEQGPLYEQYF. The CDR3 DNA reads as TGTGCCAGCAGTGAAGAACAGGGGCCCCTTTACGAGCAGTACTTC. V is TRBV2 and J is TRBJ2-7, with 7 bases lining up with TRBD1. Germline values: CDR1 SNHLY, CDR2 FYNNEI. This CDR3 contains 15 residues. V lost 1 base to trimming and J lost 4 bases; unmatched junction nucleotides: 7.

The rearrangement links TRBV6-4 to TRBJ1-1, with 8 nucleotides matching TRBD1. The CDR3 is 16 residues long. Per the germline V gene, CDR1 is MRHNA and CDR2 is SNTAGT. With V trimmed by 9 bases and J by 0 bases, 12 bases remained unmatched. As DNA, the CDR3 is TGTGCCAGAACCTTCAGGGGGCGGAATATGAACACTGAAGCTTTCTTT. This sequence encodes CARTFRGRNMNTEAFF.

V gene TRBV7-9 combines with J gene TRBJ1-5; D ambiguous. In germline, CDR1 is SEHNR, CDR2 FQNEAQ (reference sequence). The CDR3 runs 14 residues. With 2 bases removed from V and 0 bases from J, the gap between germline ends came to 5 bases. CDR3 region: CASSLTTSNQPQHF. CDR3 DNA sequence: TGTGCCAGCAGCTTAACTACTAGCAATCAGCCCCAGCATTTT.

V usage is TRBV4-3 and J usage is TRBJ1-2; D is uncertain. V was clipped by 4 bases and J by 4 bases, with 10 bases between them. CDR1 is LGHNA, CDR2 YSLEER, per germline. The CDR3 is 13 residues long. CDR3 sequence reads: CASSLVRFYGYTF. CDR3 bases: TGCGCCAGCAGCCTCGTTCGGTTCTATGGCTACACCTTC.

The V gene is TRBV10-3, the J gene TRBJ2-3; D is unresolved. Germline values: CDR1 ENHRY, CDR2 SYGVKD. There are 15 residues in the CDR3. Trimming took 0 bases from V and 0 from J, leaving 7 bases between them. The CDR3 DNA is TGTGCCATCAGTGAGTCAGGGAAGAGCACAGATACGCAGTATTTT. This sequence encodes CAISESGKSTDTQYF.

V gene TRBV2 combines with J gene TRBJ2-1; D is unresolved. The ends were cut back, 6 bases at V and 7 bases at J, with 10 bases in the middle. The CDR3 sequence is 12 residues long. Germline assignment: CDR1 SNHLY and CDR2 FYNNEI. CDR3 in DNA: TGTGCCAGCAGAGGAGATTTGAATGAGCAGTTCTTC. This codes for CASRGDLNEQFF. The full variable domain, its missing parts supplied by reference TRBV2 and TRBJ2-1, is EPEVTQTPSHQVTQMGQEVILRCVPISNHLYFYWYRQILGQKVEFLVSFYNNEISEKSEIFDDQFSVERPDGSNFTLKIRSTKLEDSAMYFCASRGDLNEQFFGPGTRLTVL.

The V gene is TRBV7-2, the J gene TRBJ1-4, with a tentative D call TRBD1 (5 bases). Germline CDR1 SGHTA, CDR2 FQGNSA. V lost 2 bases to trimming and J lost 7 bases, with 14 bases between them. The CDR3 is 15 residues long. The CDR3 here is CASSLLGALGEKLFF. DNA for the CDR3: TGTGCCAGCAGCTTATTAGGGGCATTGGGTGAAAAACTGTTTTTT.